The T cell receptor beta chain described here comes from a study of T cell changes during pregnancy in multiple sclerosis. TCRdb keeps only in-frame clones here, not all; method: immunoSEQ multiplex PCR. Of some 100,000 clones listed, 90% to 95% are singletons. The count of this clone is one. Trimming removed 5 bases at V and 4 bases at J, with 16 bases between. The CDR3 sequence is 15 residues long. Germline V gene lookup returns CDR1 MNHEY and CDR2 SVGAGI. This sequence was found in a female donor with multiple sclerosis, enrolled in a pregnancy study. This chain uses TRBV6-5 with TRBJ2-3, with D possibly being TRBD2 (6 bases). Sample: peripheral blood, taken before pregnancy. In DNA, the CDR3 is TGTGCCAGCAGTCCCGTTCCGGGAGCCCCAGATACGCAGTATTTT. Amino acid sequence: CASSPVPGAPDTQYF.